Listed below are T cell receptor beta chains from one sample, sequenced in a study of spatial heterogeneity in lung cancer. MiXCR, run by TCRdb on the 5' RACE reads, gives a single entry per CDR3 protein. Of some 50,000 distinct CDR3 sequences in the sample, 6% to 9.5% were seen once. Sequenced here: PBMCs, sampled at surgery. The receptors derive from a female donor with early-stage non-small cell lung cancer. The CDR3 runs from the conserved cysteine through the conserved F or W. D genes are given only for firm matches. Part of the rows lack a size; the others show once, few, many or a class for expanded clones.

CDR3nt | CDR3aa | j_gene | v_gene | abundance | d_gene
TGTGCCAGCAGTTCGACCCCAGCGGGGGGGTTCGTCAGCACAGATACGCAGTATTTT | CASSSTPAGGFVSTDTQYF | TRBJ2-3 | TRBV28 | NA | TRBD2
TGTGCCAGCAGCTTGGGCCCCGGACCCAGGGCCACTGAAGCTTTCTTT | CASSLGPGPRATEAFF | TRBJ1-1 | TRBV5-4 | few | NA
TGTGCCAGCACCCCAGATTCCGGGGAGCTGTTTTTT | CASTPDSGELFF | TRBJ2-2 | TRBV12-3/TRBV12-4 | NA | NA
TGTGCCAGCAGCTTACCTGGGACTAGCGGGGGGGTTGTGCAGTACTTC | CASSLPGTSGGVVQYF | TRBJ2-7 | TRBV7-2 | many | TRBD2
TGTGCCAGCAGCTTATTCGTCTTCCGGCGGGGGGGCGGTGGTACGGAAAATGAGCAGTTCTTC | CASSLFVFRRGGGGTENEQFF | TRBJ2-1 | TRBV7-2 | NA | TRBD2
TGTGCCAGCAGGTCGTTTCCGGAAACTGCGGATACGCAGTATTTT | CASRSFPETADTQYF | TRBJ2-3 | TRBV6-5 | few | NA
TGTGCCAGCAGCCAAGAGGGCGCTTACTCCTACGAGCAGTACTTC | CASSQEGAYSYEQYF | TRBJ2-7 | TRBV3-1 | few | NA
TGTGCCAGCAGTTTTGGCGGGGCGGTAAACGAGCAGTACTTC | CASSFGGAVNEQYF | TRBJ2-7 | TRBV27 | few | NA
TGCGCCAGCAGCCAAGTAGACATGGGGTTCTCCTACAATGAGCAGTTCTTC | CASSQVDMGFSYNEQFF | TRBJ2-1 | TRBV4-1 | NA | NA
TGTGCCAGCAGCCAAGAATGGCGAGGGAGATCTGGAAACACCATATATTTT | CASSQEWRGRSGNTIYF | TRBJ1-3 | TRBV4-2 | NA | NA
TGTGCCAGCAGCTTAGGGCCGGGAACCACTGAAGCTTTCTTT | CASSLGPGTTEAFF | TRBJ1-1 | TRBV7-3 | NA | NA
TGTGCCAGCAGTTTATGGTCCGGTCTAGGAAAAGCGACAGGAGGGGGGGACCAAGAGACCCAGTACTTC | CASSLWSGLGKATGGGDQETQYF | TRBJ2-5 | TRBV28 | many | NA
TGTGCCAGCAGCTTAGGGCAGGGGATGGATGAGACCCAGTACTTC | CASSLGQGMDETQYF | TRBJ2-5 | TRBV7-9 | NA | NA
TGTGCCAGTAGTATGCCTTGGGACAGGAGACCAAACTATGGCTACACCTTC | CASSMPWDRRPNYGYTF | TRBJ1-2 | TRBV19 | many | TRBD1
TGTGCCACCAGTGATTCCATCTACAATGAGCAGTTCTTC | CATSDSIYNEQFF | TRBJ2-1 | TRBV24-1 | few | NA
TGTGCCAGCTCACTCACCCAGGGGGGCACTGAAGCTTTCTTT | CASSLTQGGTEAFF | TRBJ1-1 | TRBV18 | NA | TRBD1
TGTGCCAGCAGCCGCACCCTCGGACAGGGTGGGAACACTGAAGCTTTCTTT | CASSRTLGQGGNTEAFF | TRBJ1-1 | TRBV11-2 | many | TRBD1
TGTGCCAGCAGCCAAGATACCGGAGGGGACCTAGCGGCCTACGAGCAGTACTTC | CASSQDTGGDLAAYEQYF | TRBJ2-7 | TRBV4-2 | many | TRBD2
TGCAGTGCTAGGGCTCTAAACCGGGACAGAAGTTACGAGCAGTACTTC | CSARALNRDRSYEQYF | TRBJ2-7 | TRBV20-1 | few | TRBD1
TGTGCCAGCAGTTTTAGCGGGGGGTCCGAAAAACTGTTTTTT | CASSFSGGSEKLFF | TRBJ1-4 | TRBV28 | many | NA
TGTGCCAGCAGGGAGCCCCGGAGTGAGACCCGGACCCGGGGCAATCAGCCCCAGCATTTT | CASREPRSETRTRGNQPQHF | TRBJ1-5 | TRBV6-5 | NA | NA
TGTGCCAGCAGCCAAGATCAGGAGCATAGCAATCAGCCCCAGCATTTT | CASSQDQEHSNQPQHF | TRBJ1-5 | TRBV4-2 | few | NA
TGTGCCTGGAGTCGGCACGGGACAGCTGGGGCCAATCAGCCCCAGCATTTT | CAWSRHGTAGANQPQHF | TRBJ1-5 | TRBV30 | NA | TRBD1
TGTGCCAGCAGCCAAGGGAATTCACCCCTCCACTTT | CASSQGNSPLHF | TRBJ1-6 | TRBV4-2 | NA | NA
TGTGCCAGCAGCAAAGACAGGTCAGCGGCTGGAAACACCATATATTTT | CASSKDRSAAGNTIYF | TRBJ1-3 | TRBV3-1 | few | NA
TGCGCCAGCAGCCAAGATTCTCCAGGGGCAGCTACTAACTATGGCTACACCTTC | CASSQDSPGAATNYGYTF | TRBJ1-2 | TRBV4-3 | NA | NA
TGCGCCAGCAGCCCGGGACAGGGGTTGCAGTATTTT | CASSPGQGLQYF | TRBJ2-3 | TRBV4-3 | few | TRBD1
TGCGCCAGCAGCTACACTAGCGCTTACGAGCAGTACTTC | CASSYTSAYEQYF | TRBJ2-7 | TRBV5-1 | many | TRBD2
TGTGCCAGCAGTACCGGGACTAGCGGGCTCTCCTACGAGCAGTACTTC | CASSTGTSGLSYEQYF | TRBJ2-7 | TRBV7-9 | NA | TRBD2
TGTGCCAGCAGCCAAGGCGGCGGCAGGGGTGTAAACGAGCAGTACTTC | CASSQGGGRGVNEQYF | TRBJ2-7 | TRBV3-1 | NA | NA
TGTGCCAGCAGCTTATACAATCAGGGGGCGATAGATACGCAGTATTTT | CASSLYNQGAIDTQYF | TRBJ2-3 | TRBV7-2 | many | TRBD1
TGTGCCAGCAGGGCAGGGGCGGCTAGTGGCTACACCTTC | CASRAGAASGYTF | TRBJ1-2 | TRBV6-5 | NA | NA
TGTGCCAGCAGCCCCGGGACTGGGGCCAACGTCCTGACTTTC | CASSPGTGANVLTF | TRBJ2-6 | TRBV7-9 | many | NA
TGTGCCAGCAGCTTAGAAACCGGCCTTATTAATCAGGGCTACACCTTC | CASSLETGLINQGYTF | TRBJ1-2 | TRBV7-9 | few | NA
TGCGCCAGCAGCCCGAACCTGGACCTAACACCTCTCGCAGATACGCAGTATTTT | CASSPNLDLTPLADTQYF | TRBJ2-3 | TRBV4-3 | many | NA
TGTGCCAGCAGCCTCGACAGGGCGAACACCGGGGAGCTGTTTTTT | CASSLDRANTGELFF | TRBJ2-2 | TRBV13 | few | TRBD1
TGTGCCAGCAGACGTGGGGGGGGGATTTCCTATAATTCACCCCTCCACTTT | CASRRGGGISYNSPLHF | TRBJ1-6 | TRBV6-5 | NA | NA
TGTGCCAGCAGAGACGGGACAGGGGGGAACAATGAGCAGTTCTTC | CASRDGTGGNNEQFF | TRBJ2-1 | TRBV2 | NA | TRBD1
TGTGCCAGCGGCGTACAGGGGCGGGGGATGTATGGCTACACCTTC | CASGVQGRGMYGYTF | TRBJ1-2 | TRBV7-9 | many | TRBD1
TGTGCCAGCAGTTACCTTGAGGAACTAGCGGGGGTCTGGGAGACCCAGTACTTC | CASSYLEELAGVWETQYF | TRBJ2-5 | TRBV6-2/TRBV6-3 | many | TRBD2
TGTGCCAGCAGTCACAGGCCGAACACTGAAGCTTTCTTT | CASSHRPNTEAFF | TRBJ1-1 | TRBV6-2/TRBV6-3 | many | NA
TGCAGTGCTGAAGAGGACTGGAACACTGAAGCTTTCTTT | CSAEEDWNTEAFF | TRBJ1-1 | TRBV20-1 | few | NA
TGCGCCAGCAGCGACGGGACAGACTCCTACAATGAGCAGTTCTTC | CASSDGTDSYNEQFF | TRBJ2-1 | TRBV5-1 | many | TRBD1
TGTGCCAGCAGCGTAGACGTCTCATCTAGCGGGGTACAAGAGACCCAGTACTTC | CASSVDVSSSGVQETQYF | TRBJ2-5 | TRBV9 | NA | TRBD2
TGTGCCAGCAGATTGGCAGGGATCGCCGGGGGCTACGAGCAGTACTTC | CASRLAGIAGGYEQYF | TRBJ2-7 | TRBV5-5 | NA | NA
TGTGCCAGCTCGACAGGGCTGAACACCGGGGAGCTGTTTTTT | CASSTGLNTGELFF | TRBJ2-2 | TRBV7-3 | few | TRBD1
TGTGCCAGCAGCTCTTCAGGGAAACGAGGCTACACCTTC | CASSSSGKRGYTF | TRBJ1-2 | TRBV7-2 | many | NA
TGTGCCATCATGGGGGGACTGGGGGATACGCAGTATTTT | CAIMGGLGDTQYF | TRBJ2-3 | TRBV10-3 | many | NA
TGTGCCAGCAGGAGACAGGGCTGGACCGGGGAGCTGTTTTTT | CASRRQGWTGELFF | TRBJ2-2 | TRBV13 | NA | TRBD1
TGCAGTGCCCCCCGGGGGGGCGCGAACACCGGGGAGCTGTTTTTT | CSAPRGGANTGELFF | TRBJ2-2 | TRBV20-1 | NA | TRBD2
TGCGCCAGCAGCCCCCAAGGGACAGGCAATCAGCCCCAGCATTTT | CASSPQGTGNQPQHF | TRBJ1-5 | TRBV5-1 | many | TRBD1
TGTGCCAGCAGCTTAATTGGACAGGAGCTCCAAGAGACCCAGTACTTC | CASSLIGQELQETQYF | TRBJ2-5 | TRBV11-1 | many | TRBD1